These 32 T cell receptor beta chains were all obtained from the same sample, sequenced in a study of tumor-infiltrating lymphocytes in primary liver carcinoma. With around 490 ng total RNA as template and a constant-region primer, TCR beta cDNA was made. Nested multiplex PCR, run for three rounds with slightly modified ARM-PCR, yielded TCR beta libraries. Amplification in the first two PCR rounds was performed using TRBV1-TRBV30 forward primers and a C-beta reverse primer for around 10 cycles each. From the multiplex PCR reads, TCRdb called clonotypes with MiXCR, one entry per CDR3 protein. Here the sample spans a few hundred thousand distinct CDR3 sequences, approximately 54% being singletons. Unsorted whole blood yielded the blood RNA, and germline DNA was also extracted. Sample: peripheral blood. These receptors originate from a woman in her twenties or thirties with primary liver carcinoma and hepatitis B virus infection.

This clonotype is labeled medium-sized. The chain has TRBV29-1 and TRBJ2-5, with a tentative D call TRBD1 (5 bases). Germline V gene lookup returns CDR1 SQVTM and CDR2 ANQGSEA. The germline V and J ends were trimmed by 3 bases and 7 bases, with 15 bases remaining between them. The CDR3 is 13 residues long. The CDR3 spells CSVDRAGQGTQYF. The CDR3 DNA is TGCAGCGTTGATCGGGCAGGGCAGGGGACCCAGTACTTC.

The sample holds one count of this clonotype. A clone one base away is much larger, so this may be a read error. The conserved phenylalanine or tryptophan is not found at the CDR3 terminus, so this likely reflects a read error. The chain uses TRBV29-1 and TRBJ2-1; D might be TRBD2 (6 bases). Germline V CDR1 and CDR2: SQVTM, ANQGSEA. The CDR3 is 14 amino acids. V was clipped by 7 bases and J by 0 bases, with 13 bases between them. The CDR3 is CSAYSGSSYNEQFL. The CDR3 region has the DNA TGCAGCGCCTATAGCGGAAGCTCCTACAATGAGCAGTTCCTC.

This clonotype has just a few counts. CDR3 sequence (DNA): TGTGCCAGCGGTAGCGGGAAGAGGGACAATGAGCAGTTCTTC. This codes for CASGSGKRDNEQFF. The V gene is TRBV7-9, the J gene TRBJ2-1, with 8 bases matching TRBD2. The CDR3 runs to 14 residues. Germline loops: CDR1 SEHNR, CDR2 FQNEAQ (reference sequence). Germline trimming cut 8 bases from V and 5 bases from J; bases unmatched to any gene: 8. The full variable domain, its missing parts supplied by reference TRBV7-9 and TRBJ2-1, is DTGVSQNPRHKITKRGQNVTFRCDPISEHNRLYWYRQTLGQGPEFLTYFQNEAQLEKSRLLSDRFSAERPKGSFSTLEIQRTEQGDSAMYLCASGSGKRDNEQFFGPGTRLTVL.

Notes on this clonotype: Compared with germline, one end of the junction differs, possibly owing to a read error. V usage is TRBV11-2 and J usage is TRBJ2-3, with 10 bases that match TRBD2. The CDR3 extends over 17 amino acids. Germline assignment: CDR1 SGHAT and CDR2 FQNNGV. The CDR3 region is CASSLISGRAAPFAQYF. CDR3 sequence (DNA): TGTGCCAGCAGCTTAATAAGCGGGAGGGCCGCCCCCTTCGCGCAATATTTT.

In the case of this clonotype: Mismatch with germline at one junction end may stem from a read error. The chain employs TRBV2 and TRBJ1-1, with D tentatively TRBD1 (5 bases). Germline V lookup: CDR1 SNHLY, CDR2 FYNNEI. The CDR3 extends over 13 amino acids. CDR3 amino acids: CASSRVMNTEAFF. The CDR3 coding sequence is TGTGCCAGCAGCAGGGTCATGAACACCGAAGCTTTCTTT. Together with reference TRBV2 and TRBJ1-1, the CDR3 gives the full variable domain: EPEVTQTPSHQVTQMGQEVILRCVPISNHLYFYWYRQILGQKVEFLVSFYNNEISEKSEIFDDQFSVERPDGSNFTLKIRSTKLEDSAMYFCASSRVMNTEAFFGQGTRLTVV.

Notes on this clonotype: Possible read error: a much larger clone is one base away. CDR3: CSVGLSGTDTQYF. The CDR3 nucleotides read TGCAGCGTTGGGTTATCGGGCACAGATACGCAGTATTTT. The chain employs TRBV29-1 and TRBJ2-3; D is unclear. There are 13 residues in the CDR3. Trimming left V 4 bases short and J 1 base short, with 9 bases between. Germline CDR1 reads SQVTM; CDR2 reads ANQGSEA.

The chain carries TRBV6-2 or TRBV6-3 and TRBJ2-5; 16 positions match TRBD2. Germline trimming cut 5 bases from V and 4 bases from J; bases unmatched to any gene: 7. This CDR3 is 17 amino acids long. CDR1 is MNHEY and CDR2 is SVGEGT in the germline V gene. The CDR3 DNA sequence: TGTGCCAGCAGTCAGGGGACTAGCGGGAGGGCCCGAGAGACCCAGTACTTC. Its protein product is CASSQGTSGRARETQYF.

The V gene is TRBV12-3 or TRBV12-4, the J gene TRBJ2-7; maybe TRBD2 (6 bases). With 8 bases removed from V and 2 bases from J, the gap between germline ends came to 13 bases. The CDR3 contains 13 residues. The CDR3 region is CASGREVAYEQYF. In DNA, the CDR3 is TGTGCCAGCGGGCGGGAAGTAGCCTACGAGCAGTACTTC.

Points on this clonotype: Given a much more abundant clone one base away, this may be a read error. The gene calls are TRBV12-3 or TRBV12-4 and TRBJ2-7; D unresolved. The length of the CDR3 is 13 residues. CDR3 in amino acids: CVSMRLGAYEQYF. The CDR3 coding sequence is TGTGTCAGCATGCGACTGGGTGCCTACGAGCAGTACTTC.

A note on this clonotype: At one end the junction does not follow the germline gene, possibly because of a read error. This sequence joins TRBV11-2 and TRBJ1-5; 9 bases fit TRBD1. The germline V gene encodes CDR1 SGHAT and CDR2 FQNNGV. The CDR3 covers 17 residues. The DNA for the CDR3 is TGTGCCAGCAGTTTAGTAGGGACAGGGCCGGTGGATCAGTCCCAGCATTTT. Protein sequence: CASSLVGTGPVDQSQHF.

Of note for this clonotype: A much larger clone is a single base away; this may be a read error. The chain employs TRBV6-5 and TRBJ2-6; D remains unclear. Germline assignment: CDR1 MNHEY and CDR2 SVGAGI. V was pared by 0 bases and J by 1 base, with 4 bases between. This CDR3 comprises 15 residues. DNA of the CDR3: TGTGCCAGCAGTTACTCTCATTCTGGGGCCAACGTCCTGACTTTC. Protein sequence: CASSYSHSGANVLTF.

As for this clonotype: The CDR3 carries no conserved terminal phenylalanine or tryptophan, so it likely arises from a read error. The chain carries TRBV5-6 and TRBJ2-2; D gene uncertain. Germline values: CDR1 SGHDT, CDR2 YYEEEE. The CDR3 is made up of 14 amino acids. The V end was cut by 1 base, the J end by 6 bases, with 10 bases between. The CDR3 nucleotides are TGTGCCAGCAGCTTGTCCCTTTCCCCCGGGGAGCTGTTTCTT. It translates to CASSLSLSPGELFL.

With respect to this clonotype: A much larger clone lies one base from this, so it may be a read error. The J gene is TRBJ2-7, the V gene TRBV12-3 or TRBV12-4, with 15 nucleotides matching TRBD2. This CDR3 region has 15 residues. This CDR3 reads CAGSRGLAGGDEQYF. The CDR3 DNA reads TGTGCCGGCAGCCGCGGACTAGCGGGAGGGGACGAGCAGTACTTC.

In regard to this clonotype: A read error may be the cause here, since a much bigger clone is one base away. The chain's CDR3 is CSVACASINEQFF. The CDR3 DNA follows: TGCAGCGTGGCCTGTGCCTCGATCAATGAGCAGTTCTTC. V gene TRBV29-1 combines with J gene TRBJ2-1; no clear D. Looked up from germline, CDR1 is SQVTM and CDR2 is ANQGSEA. The CDR3 is made up of 13 amino acids. Trimming removed 6 bases from V and 6 bases from J, with 15 bases in between.

For this clonotype: A much larger clone lies a single base off, so this may be a read error. This CDR3 fails to terminate in the conserved phenylalanine or tryptophan, so it likely reflects a read error. The chain carries TRBV6-1 and TRBJ2-7; 11 nucleotides match TRBD2. From germline, CDR1 is MNHNS and CDR2 SASEGT. The V and J ends lost 1 base and 4 bases, in that order; junction bases with no gene match: 0. CDR3 length: 14 amino acids. The DNA of the CDR3 is TGTGCCAGCAGTGAAGTAGCGGGAGGGTACGAGCAGTACTTA. Its protein product is CASSEVAGGYEQYL.

The J gene is TRBJ2-3, the V gene TRBV12-3 or TRBV12-4; D might be TRBD2 (6 bases). The CDR3 has 16 amino acids. With 6 bases removed from V and 1 base from J, the gap between germline ends came to 17 bases. CDR3 region: CASSQTSGLGTDTQYF. In nucleotides, the CDR3 is TGTGCCAGCAGCCAGACTAGTGGTTTGGGCACAGATACGCAGTATTTT.

Comment on this clonotype: One end of the junction does not line up with germline, which may come from a read error. This chain uses TRBV11-3 with TRBJ1-1, with D possibly matching TRBD1 (5 bases). The CDR3 sequence is 12 residues long. CDR1 is SGHNT, CDR2 YENEEA, per germline. The CDR3 region is CASSSRTRETFF. The CDR3 DNA sequence: TGTGCCAGCAGCTCCCGGACACGTGAAACTTTCTTT.

There are a few counts of this clonotype. The V gene is TRBV6-5, the J gene TRBJ2-5; tentatively, D is TRBD1 (5 bases). This CDR3 is built from 15 residues. The germline V gene encodes CDR1 MNHEY and CDR2 SVGAGI. V was shortened by 0 bases and J by 4 bases, with 12 bases between the two germline ends. CDR3 loop: CASSYSTGNGETQYF. The DNA of the CDR3 is TGTGCCAGCAGTTACTCCACAGGAAATGGAGAGACCCAGTACTTC.

This clonotype was seen a few times. A read error may account for a junction end that differs from germline. The CDR3 sequence is CAGSLALGAYEQYF. DNA for the CDR3: TGTGCCGGCAGTTTAGCGCTAGGAGCCTACGAGCAGTACTTC. This sequence joins TRBV12-3 or TRBV12-4 and TRBJ2-7, with D possibly being TRBD2 (5 bases). This CDR3 has 14 amino acids.

With respect to this clonotype: A much bigger clone sits one base away, suggesting this may be a read error. The V call is TRBV12-3 or TRBV12-4, the J call TRBJ2-1; a weak D match, TRBD1 (6 bases). Trimming removed 5 bases at V and 1 base at J, with 12 bases between. This CDR3 is 15 amino acids long. The CDR3 loop reads CASSNGGRSYNEQFF. DNA of the CDR3: TGTGCCAGCAGTAATGGGGGCCGATCCTACAATGAGCAGTTCTTC.

With respect to this clonotype: The conserved phenylalanine or tryptophan normally closing the CDR3 is absent here, so this likely arose from a read error. The limits of the CDR3 on the DNA are not certain, so only TCRdb's listed CDR3 is given. The chain joins TRBV5-4 to TRBJ2-1; TRBD1 reflects the table's D call only, with no check against the DNA. From its first to its last residue, the CDR3 has 14 amino acids. Germline CDR1 and CDR2: SGHNT and YYREEE (reference sequence). This CDR3 reads CASSWGLGGSELFS.

A few counts support this clonotype. The gene calls are TRBV5-5 and TRBJ2-1; 9 nucleotides align to TRBD2. The CDR3 is 16 amino acids. Germline CDR1 reads SGHKS; CDR2 reads YYEKEE (reference sequence). V was clipped by 3 bases and J by 0 bases; unmatched bases: 4. The CDR3 spells CASSYLAGSSYNEQFF. The CDR3 DNA sequence: TGTGCCAGCAGCTACCTAGCGGGGAGCTCCTACAATGAGCAGTTCTTC. The full variable domain, completed using reference TRBV5-5 and TRBJ2-1, is DAGVTQSPTHLIKTRGQQVTLRCSPISGHKSVSWYQQVLGQGPQFIFQYYEKEERGRGNFPDRFSARQFPNYSSELNVNALLLGDSALYLCASSYLAGSSYNEQFFGPGTRLTVL.

With regard to this clonotype: The germline gene is not matched at one end of the junction; a read error may be the cause. This rearrangement joins TRBV6-1 to TRBJ2-2, with 10 nucleotides matching TRBD2. Germline-derived CDR1 and CDR2 are MNHNS and SASEGT. This CDR3 has 18 amino acids. CDR3 nucleotide sequence: TGTGCCAGCAGTAGAGCGGGAGGGCATAGACCGGACACCGAGGAGCTGTTTTTT. This encodes CASSRAGGHRPDTEELFF.

This clonotype has at least ten counts. The rearrangement links TRBV5-6 to TRBJ1-1; D is unresolved. Germline CDR1 reads SGHDT; CDR2 reads YYEEEE. V was cut by 0 bases and J by 5 bases, with 14 bases left in between. The CDR3 sequence is 15 residues long. DNA for the CDR3: TGTGCCAGCAGCTTGGCCCGAGCGGGAAGAACTGAAGCTTTCTTT. It is translated as CASSLARAGRTEAFF. The whole variable domain, filled in from reference TRBV5-6 and TRBJ1-1, reads DAGVTQSPTHLIKTRGQQVTLRCSPKSGHDTVSWYQQALGQGPQFIFQYYEEEERQRGNFPDRFSGHQFPNYSSELNVNALLLGDSALYLCASSLARAGRTEAFFGQGTRLTVV.

Details on this clonotype: At one of its ends the junction is not consistent with the germline gene, which may arise from a read error. J is TRBJ2-7 and V is TRBV6-1; D possibly corresponds to TRBD1 (5 bases). Germline CDR1 reads MNHNS; CDR2 reads SASEGT. The CDR3 sequence is 12 residues long. The CDR3 protein is CASSHQGYEQHF. As DNA, the CDR3 is TGTGCCAGCAGTCACCAGGGCTACGAGCAGCACTTC.

As concerns this clonotype: An end of the junction does not agree with germline; a read error may underlie this. The V call is TRBV5-5, the J call TRBJ2-1; 10 nucleotides match TRBD2. Germline V gene lookup returns CDR1 SGHKS and CDR2 YYEKEE (reference sequence). The CDR3 covers 16 residues. CDR3 protein: CASGLAILAGVEVQFF. The CDR3 nucleotides read TGTGCCAGCGGCTTGGCTATCCTAGCGGGAGTAGAAGTGCAGTTCTTC.

This clonotype was counted many times. The rearrangement links TRBV4-1 to TRBJ2-7; 10 nucleotides agree with TRBD1. With V trimmed by 0 bases and J by 6 bases, 5 bases remained unmatched. The CDR3 spans 15 residues. In germline, CDR1 is MGHRA, CDR2 YSYEKL. The CDR3 here is CASSQDPDRGGEQYF. In DNA, the CDR3 is TGCGCCAGCAGCCAAGATCCGGACAGGGGGGGCGAGCAGTACTTC.

This clonotype was observed a few times. The V and J genes are TRBV29-1 and TRBJ2-5, with D possibly being TRBD2 (6 bases). Germline V gene lookup returns CDR1 SQVTM and CDR2 ANQGSEA. V was clipped by 8 bases and J by 4 bases, with 20 bases between them. This CDR3 is built from 14 residues. The CDR3 DNA reads as TGCAGCACCGACGGGGGATCGGGGGTAGAGACCCAGTACTTC. Translation: CSTDGGSGVETQYF.

Details on this clonotype: A read error is possible here, since a much larger clone lies one base away. The V and J genes are TRBV11-3 and TRBJ2-1; D gene ambiguous. This CDR3 comprises 13 residues. The V gene's germline CDR1 is SGHNT and CDR2 YENEEA. The V end lost 7 bases, the J end lost 0 bases, and 7 bases lay between the germline ends. CDR3 sequence (DNA): TGTGCCAGCAACTTTAACTCCTACAATGAGCAGTTCTTC. Its translation is CASNFNSYNEQFF. The full variable domain, in which reference TRBV11-3 and TRBJ2-1 provide the parts outside the CDR3, is EAGVVQSPRYKIIEKKQPVAFWCNPISGHNTLYWYLQNLGQGPELLIRYENEEAVDDSQLPKDRFSAERLKGVDSTLKIQPAELGDSAVYLCASNFNSYNEQFFGPGTRLTVL.

The chain is built from TRBV19 and TRBJ2-7; D might be TRBD1 (6 bases). This CDR3 contains 13 residues. V lost 5 bases and J 2 bases, leaving 10 bases between the germline ends. CDR1 is LNHDA and CDR2 is SQIVND in the germline V gene (reference sequence). CDR3 nucleotides: TGTGCCAGTAGTCAGGGGTGGGCCTACGAGCAGTACTTC. Translation: CASSQGWAYEQYF.

This clonotype has a single count. The chain links TRBV12-3 or TRBV12-4 to TRBJ1-1; D remains ambiguous. The CDR3 contains 13 residues. Trimming removed 6 bases at V and 7 bases at J, with 15 bases between. Here the CDR3 reads CASSVMATIEAFF. The CDR3 DNA reads TGTGCCAGCAGCGTAATGGCTACCATTGAAGCTTTCTTT.

Regarding this clonotype: The junction and the germline gene differ at one end; a read error may be behind it. The genes are TRBV13 and TRBJ1-1; D call uncertain. The CDR3 extends over 16 amino acids. Germline V gene data show CDR1 as PRHDT and CDR2 as FYEKMQ (reference sequence). CDR3 DNA sequence: TGTGCCAGCAGCTCAGGACGGAGAGGTGGGAACATTGAAGCTTTCTTT. Encoded protein: CASSSGRRGGNIEAFF. The variable domain in full, with the rest retrieved from reference TRBV13 and TRBJ1-1, is AAGVIQSPRHLIKEKRETATLKCYPIPRHDTVYWYQQGPGQDPQFLISFYEKMQSDKGSIPDRFSAQQFSDYHSELNMSSLELGDSALYFCASSSGRRGGNIEAFFGQGTRLTVV.